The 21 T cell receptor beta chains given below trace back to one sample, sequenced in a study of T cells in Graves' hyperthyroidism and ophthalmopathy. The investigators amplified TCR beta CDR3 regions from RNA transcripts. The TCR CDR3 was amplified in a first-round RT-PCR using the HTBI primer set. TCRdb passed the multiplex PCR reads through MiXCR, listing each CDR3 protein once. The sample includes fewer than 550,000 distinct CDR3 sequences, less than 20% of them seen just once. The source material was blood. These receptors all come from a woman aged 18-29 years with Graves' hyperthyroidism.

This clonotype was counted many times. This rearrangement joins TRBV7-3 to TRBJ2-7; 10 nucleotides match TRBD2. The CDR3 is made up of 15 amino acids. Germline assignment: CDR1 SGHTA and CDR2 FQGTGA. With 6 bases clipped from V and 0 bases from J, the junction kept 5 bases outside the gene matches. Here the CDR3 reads CASSQSGGASYEQYF. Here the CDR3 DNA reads TGTGCCAGCAGTCAAAGCGGGGGGGCCTCCTACGAGCAGTACTTC.

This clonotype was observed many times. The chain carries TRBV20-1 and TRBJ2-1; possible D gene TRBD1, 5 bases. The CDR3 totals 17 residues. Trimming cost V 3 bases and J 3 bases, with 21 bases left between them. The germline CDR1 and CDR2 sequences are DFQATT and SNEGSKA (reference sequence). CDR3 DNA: TGCAGTGCTAGGGACACTGTCCGCTCTACCCTCTACAATGAGCAGTTCTTC. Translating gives CSARDTVRSTLYNEQFF.

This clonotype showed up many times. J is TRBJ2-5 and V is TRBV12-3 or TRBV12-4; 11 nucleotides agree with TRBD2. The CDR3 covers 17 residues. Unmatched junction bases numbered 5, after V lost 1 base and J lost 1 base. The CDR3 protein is CASSLGASGRLQETQYF. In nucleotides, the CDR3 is TGTGCCAGCAGTTTAGGGGCTAGCGGGAGGCTCCAAGAGACCCAGTACTTC.

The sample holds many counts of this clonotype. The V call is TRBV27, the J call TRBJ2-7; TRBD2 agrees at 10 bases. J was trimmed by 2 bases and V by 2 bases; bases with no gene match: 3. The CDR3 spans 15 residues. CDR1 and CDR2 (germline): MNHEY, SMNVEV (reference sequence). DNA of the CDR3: TGTGCCAGCAGTTTAGGGACTAGCGTTCCCTACGAGCAGTACTTC. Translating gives CASSLGTSVPYEQYF.

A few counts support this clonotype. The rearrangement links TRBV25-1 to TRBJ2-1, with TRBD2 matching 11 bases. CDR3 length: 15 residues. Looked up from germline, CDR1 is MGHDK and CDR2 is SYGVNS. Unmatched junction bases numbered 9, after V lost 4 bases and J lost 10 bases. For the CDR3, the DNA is TGTGCCAGCAGTGTAGTTAGCGGGGGGGCCGGCGAGCAGTTCTTC. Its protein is CASSVVSGGAGEQFF.

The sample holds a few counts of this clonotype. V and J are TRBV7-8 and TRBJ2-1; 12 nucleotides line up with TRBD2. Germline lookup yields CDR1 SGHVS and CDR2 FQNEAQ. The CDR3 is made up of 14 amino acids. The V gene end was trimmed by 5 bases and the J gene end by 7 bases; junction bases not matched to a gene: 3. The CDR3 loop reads CASSPTSGGNEQFF. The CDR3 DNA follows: TGTGCCAGCAGCCCGACTAGCGGGGGTAATGAGCAGTTCTTC.

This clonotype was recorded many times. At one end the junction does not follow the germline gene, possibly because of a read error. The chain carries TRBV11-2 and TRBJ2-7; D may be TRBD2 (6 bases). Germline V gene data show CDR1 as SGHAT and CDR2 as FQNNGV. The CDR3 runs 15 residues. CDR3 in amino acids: CASSGGSGSSYEQCF. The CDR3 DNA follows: TGTGCCAGCAGCGGGGGGAGCGGAAGCTCCTACGAGCAGTGCTTC.

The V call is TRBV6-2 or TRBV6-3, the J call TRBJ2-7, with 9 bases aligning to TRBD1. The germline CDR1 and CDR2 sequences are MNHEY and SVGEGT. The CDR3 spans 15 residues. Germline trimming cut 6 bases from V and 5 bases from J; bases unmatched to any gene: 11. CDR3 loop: CASSSGGTGIHEQYF. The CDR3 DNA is TGTGCCAGCAGCTCGGGTGGGACAGGGATCCACGAGCAGTACTTC.

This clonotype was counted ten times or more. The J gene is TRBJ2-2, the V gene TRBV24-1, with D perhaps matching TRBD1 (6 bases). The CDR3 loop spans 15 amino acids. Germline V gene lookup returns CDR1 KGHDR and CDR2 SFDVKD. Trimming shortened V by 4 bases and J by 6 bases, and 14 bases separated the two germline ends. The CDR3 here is CATSDAGVEAGELFF. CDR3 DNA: TGTGCCACCAGTGACGCAGGGGTGGAGGCCGGGGAGCTGTTTTTT.

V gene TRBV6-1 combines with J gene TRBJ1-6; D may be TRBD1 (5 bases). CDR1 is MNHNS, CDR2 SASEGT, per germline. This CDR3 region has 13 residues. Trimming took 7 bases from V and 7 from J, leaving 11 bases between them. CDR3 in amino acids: CASNRTGNSPLHF. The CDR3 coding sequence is TGTGCCAGCAACCGAACAGGAAATTCACCCCTCCACTTT.

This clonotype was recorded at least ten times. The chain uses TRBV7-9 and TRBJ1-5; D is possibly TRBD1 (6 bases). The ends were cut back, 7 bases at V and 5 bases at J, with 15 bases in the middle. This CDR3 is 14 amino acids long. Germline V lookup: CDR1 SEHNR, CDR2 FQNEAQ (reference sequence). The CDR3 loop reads CASTLGGEHQPQHF. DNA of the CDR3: TGTGCCAGCACCCTAGGGGGGGAACATCAGCCCCAGCATTTT.

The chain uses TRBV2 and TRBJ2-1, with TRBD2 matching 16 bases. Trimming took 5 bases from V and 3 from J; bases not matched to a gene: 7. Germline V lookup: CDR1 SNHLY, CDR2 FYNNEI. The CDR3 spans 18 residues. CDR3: CASSWGLAGGGYYNEQFF. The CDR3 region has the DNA TGTGCCAGCAGTTGGGGACTAGCGGGAGGGGGGTACTACAATGAGCAGTTCTTC. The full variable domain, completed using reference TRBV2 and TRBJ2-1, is EPEVTQTPSHQVTQMGQEVILRCVPISNHLYFYWYRQILGQKVEFLVSFYNNEISEKSEIFDDQFSVERPDGSNFTLKIRSTKLEDSAMYFCASSWGLAGGGYYNEQFFGPGTRLTVL.

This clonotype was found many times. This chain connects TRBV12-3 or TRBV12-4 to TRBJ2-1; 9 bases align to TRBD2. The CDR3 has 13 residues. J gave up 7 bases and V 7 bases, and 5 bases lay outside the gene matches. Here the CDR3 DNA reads TGTGCCAGCATTGGCCTAGCGGGGAATGAGCAGTTCTTC. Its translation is CASIGLAGNEQFF.

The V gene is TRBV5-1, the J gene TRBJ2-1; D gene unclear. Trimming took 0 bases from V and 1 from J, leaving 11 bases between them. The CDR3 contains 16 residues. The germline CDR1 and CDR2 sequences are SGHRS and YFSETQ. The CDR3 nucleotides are TGCGCCAGCAGCTTGGGCCTTTATCAATCCTACAATGAGCAGTTCTTC. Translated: CASSLGLYQSYNEQFF.

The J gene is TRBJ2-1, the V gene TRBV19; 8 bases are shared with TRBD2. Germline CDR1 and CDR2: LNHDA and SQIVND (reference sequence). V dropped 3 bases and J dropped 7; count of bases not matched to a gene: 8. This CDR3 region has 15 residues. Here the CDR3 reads CASSMPSGSSNEQFF. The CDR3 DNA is TGTGCCAGTAGTATGCCCAGCGGGAGTTCGAATGAGCAGTTCTTC.

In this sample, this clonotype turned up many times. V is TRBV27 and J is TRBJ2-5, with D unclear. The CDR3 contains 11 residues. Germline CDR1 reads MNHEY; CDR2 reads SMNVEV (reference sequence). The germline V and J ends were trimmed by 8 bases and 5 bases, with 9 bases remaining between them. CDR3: CASRPMETQYF. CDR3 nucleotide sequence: TGTGCCAGCCGACCAATGGAGACCCAGTACTTC.

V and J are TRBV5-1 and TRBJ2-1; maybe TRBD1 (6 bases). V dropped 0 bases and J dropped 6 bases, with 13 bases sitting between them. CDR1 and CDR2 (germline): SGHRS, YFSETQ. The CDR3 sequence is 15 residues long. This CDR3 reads CASSLVGTSPNEQFF. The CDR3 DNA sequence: TGCGCCAGCAGCTTGGTAGGGACATCCCCCAATGAGCAGTTCTTC.

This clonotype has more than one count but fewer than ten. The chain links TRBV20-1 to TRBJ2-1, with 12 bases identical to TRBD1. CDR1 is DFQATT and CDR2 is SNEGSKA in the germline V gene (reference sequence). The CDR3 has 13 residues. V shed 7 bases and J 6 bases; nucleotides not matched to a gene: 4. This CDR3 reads CSGGQGASNEQFF. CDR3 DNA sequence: TGCAGTGGGGGACAGGGGGCATCCAATGAGCAGTTCTTC.

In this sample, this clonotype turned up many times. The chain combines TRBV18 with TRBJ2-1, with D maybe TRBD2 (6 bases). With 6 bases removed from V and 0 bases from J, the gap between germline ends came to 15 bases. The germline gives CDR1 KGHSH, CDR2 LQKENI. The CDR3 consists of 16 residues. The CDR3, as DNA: TGTGCCAGCTCTCTACTAGAAGCGGGCTCCTACAATGAGCAGTTCTTC. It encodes CASSLLEAGSYNEQFF.

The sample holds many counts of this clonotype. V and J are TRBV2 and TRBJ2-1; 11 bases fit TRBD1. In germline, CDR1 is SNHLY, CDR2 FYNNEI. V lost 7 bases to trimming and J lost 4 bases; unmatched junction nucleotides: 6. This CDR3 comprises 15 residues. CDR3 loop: CASIAGQGAYNEQFF. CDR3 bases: TGTGCCAGCATTGCTGGACAGGGGGCTTACAATGAGCAGTTCTTC.

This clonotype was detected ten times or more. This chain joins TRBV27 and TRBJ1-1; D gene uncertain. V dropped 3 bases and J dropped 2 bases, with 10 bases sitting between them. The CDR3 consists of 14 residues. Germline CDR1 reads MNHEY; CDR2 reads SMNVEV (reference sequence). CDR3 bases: TGTGCCAGCAGTTTCGGGCCGTCCAACACTGAAGCTTTCTTT. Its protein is CASSFGPSNTEAFF.